This TCR beta chain was sequenced during a study of cytomegalovirus exposure and HLA in healthy donors. Study details: A subsequent analysis reported that the 95 to 150 validation repertoires were produced on the same platform that had also been used for the 600 to 700 first-cohort repertoires.

Trimming cost V 2 bases and J 4 bases, with 18 bases left between them. This CDR3 contains 16 residues. CDR1 SGHNT and CDR2 YYREEE come from the germline V gene (reference sequence). In regard to this clone: Its target is not known.

Sequenced by immunoSEQ multiplex PCR; TCRdb stores in-frame clones only, minus some. The profile shows about 58,000 clones, about 92% of them singletons. The study, taken as a whole, reports: Reports described diagnosis of cytomegalovirus status by the classifier as highly specific and sensitive. Listed as cytomegalovirus-associated were over 150 TCR beta chains. Generally TCR sequences proved uncommon, though certain public TCRs appeared in numerous donors.

V is TRBV5-4 and J is TRBJ2-5, with D possibly matching TRBD2 (5 bases). Sequencing was carried out using PBMCs. This TCR was recovered from a man aged 18-30 years in good health and CMV-seronegative. The CDR3 is CASSFRGSDLGETQYF. CDR3 bases: TGTGCCAGCAGCTTCCGGGGTTCGGATCTAGGAGAGACCCAGTACTTC.